This record looks at one T cell receptor beta chain sequence and its context. The table came from immunoSEQ multiplex PCR; TCRdb's copy has only in-frame clones and leaves some out. The data show roughly 70,000 clones, 70% to 90% seen once. The germline V gene encodes CDR1 MNHEY and CDR2 SMNVEV (reference sequence). CDR3 length equals 13 residues. The germline V and J ends were trimmed by 7 bases and 8 bases, with 12 bases remaining between them. The sample originates from a study of a mutant IDH1 vaccine in newly diagnosed glioma. Time point in this sample: baseline, week 1 (first vaccination visit). The treatment: pre-vaccination baseline after standard-of-care therapy.

The specimen comprised PBMCs, sampled from a glioma patient treated with radiotherapy, temozolomide or both. This sequence joins TRBV27 and TRBJ1-6; D not certain. The origin of this receptor is a man aged 30 to 45 with glioma. The CDR3 is CASNSGGHSPLHF. The CDR3 DNA follows: TGTGCCAGCAATTCCGGAGGCCATTCACCCCTCCACTTT.